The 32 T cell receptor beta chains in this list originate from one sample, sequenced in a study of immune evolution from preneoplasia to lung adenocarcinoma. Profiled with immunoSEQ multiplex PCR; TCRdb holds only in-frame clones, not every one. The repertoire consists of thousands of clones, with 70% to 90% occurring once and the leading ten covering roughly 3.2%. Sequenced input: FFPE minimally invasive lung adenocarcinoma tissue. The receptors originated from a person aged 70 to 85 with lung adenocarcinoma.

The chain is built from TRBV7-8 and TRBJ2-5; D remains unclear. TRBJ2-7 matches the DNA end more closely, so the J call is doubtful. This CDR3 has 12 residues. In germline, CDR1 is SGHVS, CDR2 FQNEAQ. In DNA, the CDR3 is TGTGCCAGCAGCTCTAGCTCCTACGAGCAGTACTTC. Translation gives CASSSSSYEQYF.

The CDR3 reads CASSLTGLNEKLFF. CDR3 nucleotide sequence: TGTGCCAGCAGTTTAACGGGGCTTAATGAAAAACTGTTTTTT. V gene TRBV28 combines with J gene TRBJ1-4, with a tentative D call TRBD1 (5 bases). In germline, CDR1 is MDHEN, CDR2 SYDVKM. The CDR3 consists of 14 residues. Trimming stripped 2 bases from V and 4 bases from J, with 8 bases between.

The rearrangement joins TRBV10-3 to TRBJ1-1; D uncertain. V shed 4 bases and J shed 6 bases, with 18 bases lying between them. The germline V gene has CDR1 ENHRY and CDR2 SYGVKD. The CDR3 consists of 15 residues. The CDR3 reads CAISGLPGDSSEAFF. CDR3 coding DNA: TGTGCCATCAGTGGATTGCCAGGAGATAGTTCTGAAGCTTTCTTT.

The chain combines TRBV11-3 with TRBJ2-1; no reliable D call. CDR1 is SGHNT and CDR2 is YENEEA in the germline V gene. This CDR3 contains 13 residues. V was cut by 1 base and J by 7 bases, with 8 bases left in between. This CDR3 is CASSLGPFNEQFF. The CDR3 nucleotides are TGTGCCAGCAGCTTAGGACCGTTTAATGAGCAGTTCTTC. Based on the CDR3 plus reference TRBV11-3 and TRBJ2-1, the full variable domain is EAGVVQSPRYKIIEKKQPVAFWCNPISGHNTLYWYLQNLGQGPELLIRYENEEAVDDSQLPKDRFSAERLKGVDSTLKIQPAELGDSAVYLCASSLGPFNEQFFGPGTRLTVL.

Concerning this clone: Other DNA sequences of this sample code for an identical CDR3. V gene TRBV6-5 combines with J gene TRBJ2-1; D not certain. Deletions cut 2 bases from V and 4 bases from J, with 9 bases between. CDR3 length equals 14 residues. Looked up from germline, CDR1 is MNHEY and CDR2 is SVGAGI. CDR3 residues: CASSYTRIYNEQFF. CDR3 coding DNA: TGTGCCAGCAGTTACACCAGAATATACAATGAGCAGTTCTTC.

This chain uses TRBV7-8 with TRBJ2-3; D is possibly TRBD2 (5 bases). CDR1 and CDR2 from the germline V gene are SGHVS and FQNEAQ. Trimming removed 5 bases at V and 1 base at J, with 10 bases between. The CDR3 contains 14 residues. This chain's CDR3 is CASSASGGTDTQYF. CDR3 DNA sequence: TGTGCCAGCAGCGCCAGCGGTGGCACAGATACGCAGTATTTT. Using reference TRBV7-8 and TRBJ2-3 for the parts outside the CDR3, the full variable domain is GAGVSQSPRYKVAKRGQDVALRCDPISGHVSLFWYQQALGQGPEFLTYFQNEAQLDKSGLPSDRFFAERPEGSVSTLKIQRTQQEDSAVYLCASSASGGTDTQYFGPGTRLTVL.

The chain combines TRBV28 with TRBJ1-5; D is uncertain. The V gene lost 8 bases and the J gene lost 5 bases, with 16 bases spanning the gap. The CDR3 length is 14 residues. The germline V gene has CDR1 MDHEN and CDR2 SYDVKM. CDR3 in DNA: TGTGCCAGCGCAACGTGGGTGAGGGATCAGCCCCAGCATTTT. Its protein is CASATWVRDQPQHF. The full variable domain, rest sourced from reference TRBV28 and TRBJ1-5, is DVKVTQSSRYLVKRTGEKVFLECVQDMDHENMFWYRQDPGLGLRLIYFSYDVKMKEKGDIPEGYSVSREKKERFSLILESASTNQTSMYLCASATWVRDQPQHFGDGTRLSIL.

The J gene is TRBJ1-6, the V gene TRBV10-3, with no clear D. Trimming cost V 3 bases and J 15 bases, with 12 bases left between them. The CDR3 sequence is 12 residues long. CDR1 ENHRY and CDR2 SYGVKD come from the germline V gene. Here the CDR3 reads CAISEPGRDLHF. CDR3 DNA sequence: TGTGCCATCAGTGAACCCGGACGGGACCTCCACTTT.

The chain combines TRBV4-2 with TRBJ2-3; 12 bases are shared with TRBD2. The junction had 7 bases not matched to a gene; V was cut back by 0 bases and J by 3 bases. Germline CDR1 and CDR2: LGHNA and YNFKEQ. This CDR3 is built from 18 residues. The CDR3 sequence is CASSQDLAGGQWTDTQYF. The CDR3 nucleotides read TGTGCCAGCAGCCAAGATCTAGCGGGGGGGCAATGGACAGATACGCAGTATTTT.

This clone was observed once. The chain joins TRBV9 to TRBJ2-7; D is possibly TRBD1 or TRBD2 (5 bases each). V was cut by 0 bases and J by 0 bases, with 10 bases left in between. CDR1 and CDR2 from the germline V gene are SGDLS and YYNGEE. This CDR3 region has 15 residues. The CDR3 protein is CASSVGGDVSYEQYF. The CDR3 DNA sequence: TGTGCCAGCAGCGTAGGAGGGGACGTCTCCTACGAGCAGTACTTC.

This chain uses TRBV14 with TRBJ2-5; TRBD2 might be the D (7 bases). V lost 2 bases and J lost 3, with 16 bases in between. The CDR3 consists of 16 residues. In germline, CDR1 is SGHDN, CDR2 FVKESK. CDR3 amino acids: CASSQLGGAGEETQYF. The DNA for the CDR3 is TGTGCCAGCAGCCAACTGGGGGGGGCCGGGGAAGAGACCCAGTACTTC.

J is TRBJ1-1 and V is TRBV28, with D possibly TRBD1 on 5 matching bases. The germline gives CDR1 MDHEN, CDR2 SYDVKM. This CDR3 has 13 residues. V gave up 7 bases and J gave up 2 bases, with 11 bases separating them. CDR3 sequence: CASIAGGNTEAFF. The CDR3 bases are TGTGCCAGCATTGCGGGGGGAAACACTGAAGCTTTCTTT.

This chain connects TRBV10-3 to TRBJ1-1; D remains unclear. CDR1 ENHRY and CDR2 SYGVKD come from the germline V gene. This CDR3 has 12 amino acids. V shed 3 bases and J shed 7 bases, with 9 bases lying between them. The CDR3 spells CAISETRVEAFF. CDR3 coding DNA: TGTGCCATCAGTGAAACACGGGTTGAAGCTTTCTTT.

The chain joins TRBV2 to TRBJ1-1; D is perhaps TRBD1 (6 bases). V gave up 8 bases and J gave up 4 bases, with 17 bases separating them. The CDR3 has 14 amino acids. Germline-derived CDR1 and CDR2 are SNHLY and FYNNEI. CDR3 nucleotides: TGTGCCAGCGCTCCCGGGGGGCTGGGCACTGAAGCTTTCTTT. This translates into CASAPGGLGTEAFF.

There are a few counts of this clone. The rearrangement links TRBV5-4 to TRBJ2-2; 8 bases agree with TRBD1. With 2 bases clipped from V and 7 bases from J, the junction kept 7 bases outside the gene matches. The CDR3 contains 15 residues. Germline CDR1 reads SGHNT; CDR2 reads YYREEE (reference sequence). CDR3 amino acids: CASSLLTGGIGELFF. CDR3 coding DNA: TGTGCCAGCAGCTTACTAACAGGGGGGATCGGGGAGCTGTTTTTT.

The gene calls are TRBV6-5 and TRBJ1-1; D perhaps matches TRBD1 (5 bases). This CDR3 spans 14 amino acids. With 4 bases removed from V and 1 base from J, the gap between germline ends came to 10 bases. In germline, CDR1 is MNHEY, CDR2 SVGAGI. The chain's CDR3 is CASSSRVGNTEAFF. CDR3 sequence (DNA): TGTGCCAGCAGTTCCAGGGTGGGGAACACTGAAGCTTTCTTT.

As DNA, the CDR3 is TGTGCCAGCAGTCCACGGACTCAAGAGACCCAGTACTTC. Protein product: CASSPRTQETQYF. This chain links TRBV27 with TRBJ2-5; weak D call: TRBD2 (5 bases). Germline lookup yields CDR1 MNHEY and CDR2 SMNVEV (reference sequence). This CDR3 comprises 13 residues. The ends were cut back, 5 bases at V and 2 bases at J, with 9 bases in the middle.

This CDR3 reads CASSLLQGGEQYF. The CDR3 DNA sequence: TGTGCCAGCAGCCTGCTCCAGGGTGGCGAGCAGTACTTC. The J gene is TRBJ2-7, the V gene TRBV11-2, with D perhaps matching TRBD1 (5 bases). The V gene's germline CDR1 is SGHAT and CDR2 FQNNGV. V lost 5 bases and J lost 6, with 14 bases in between. The CDR3 covers 13 residues.

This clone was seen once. CDR3 sequence reads: CASSDRENSPLHF. CDR3 sequence (DNA): TGTGCCAGCAGTGACAGGGAAAATTCACCCCTCCACTTT. V usage is TRBV6-1 and J usage is TRBJ1-6; TRBD1 might be the D (5 bases). Per the germline V gene, CDR1 is MNHNS and CDR2 is SASEGT. This CDR3 is built from 13 residues. Trimming removed 3 bases from V and 7 bases from J, with 7 bases in between.

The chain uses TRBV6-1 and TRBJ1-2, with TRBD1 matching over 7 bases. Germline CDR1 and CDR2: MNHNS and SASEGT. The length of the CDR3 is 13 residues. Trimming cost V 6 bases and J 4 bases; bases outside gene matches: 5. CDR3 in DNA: TGTGCCAGCAGAATGGGACAGAGCTATGGCTACACCTTC. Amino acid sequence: CASRMGQSYGYTF.

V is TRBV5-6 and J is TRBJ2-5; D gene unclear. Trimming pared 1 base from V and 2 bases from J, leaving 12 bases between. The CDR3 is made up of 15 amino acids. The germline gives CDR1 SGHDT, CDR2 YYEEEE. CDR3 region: CASSLYSPIQETQYF. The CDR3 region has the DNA TGTGCCAGCAGCTTGTATAGTCCGATTCAAGAGACCCAGTACTTC.

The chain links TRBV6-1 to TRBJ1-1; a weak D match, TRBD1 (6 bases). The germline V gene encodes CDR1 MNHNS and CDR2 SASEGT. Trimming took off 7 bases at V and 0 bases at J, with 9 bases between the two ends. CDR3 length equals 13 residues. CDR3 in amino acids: CASTWTVNTEAFF. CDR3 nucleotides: TGTGCCAGCACCTGGACAGTGAACACTGAAGCTTTCTTT.

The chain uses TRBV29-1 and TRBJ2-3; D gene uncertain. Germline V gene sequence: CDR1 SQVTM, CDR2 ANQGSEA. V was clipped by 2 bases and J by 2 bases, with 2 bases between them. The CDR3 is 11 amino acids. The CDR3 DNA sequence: TGCAGCGTTGAAAACACAGATACGCAGTATTTT. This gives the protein CSVENTDTQYF.

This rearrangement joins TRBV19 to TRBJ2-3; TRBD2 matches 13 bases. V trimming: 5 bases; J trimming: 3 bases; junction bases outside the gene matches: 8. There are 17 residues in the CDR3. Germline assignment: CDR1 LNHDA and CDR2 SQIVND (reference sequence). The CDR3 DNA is TGTGCCAGTAGTGCGTGGACTAGCGGGAGTGGGACAGATACGCAGTATTTT. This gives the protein CASSAWTSGSGTDTQYF.

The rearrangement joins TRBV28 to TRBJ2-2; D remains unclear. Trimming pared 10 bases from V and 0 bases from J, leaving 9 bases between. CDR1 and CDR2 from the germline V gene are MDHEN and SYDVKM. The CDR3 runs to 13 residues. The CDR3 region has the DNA TGTGCCACCTCCGGACCGAACACCGGGGAGCTGTTTTTT. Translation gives CATSGPNTGELFF.

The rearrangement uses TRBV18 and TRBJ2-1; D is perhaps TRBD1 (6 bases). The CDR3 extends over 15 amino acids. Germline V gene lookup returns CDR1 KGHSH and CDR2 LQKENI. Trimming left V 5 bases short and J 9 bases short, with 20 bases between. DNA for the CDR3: TGTGCCAGCTCAGGCGGACAGATAGGGTTCGGTGAGCAGTTCTTC. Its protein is CASSGGQIGFGEQFF.

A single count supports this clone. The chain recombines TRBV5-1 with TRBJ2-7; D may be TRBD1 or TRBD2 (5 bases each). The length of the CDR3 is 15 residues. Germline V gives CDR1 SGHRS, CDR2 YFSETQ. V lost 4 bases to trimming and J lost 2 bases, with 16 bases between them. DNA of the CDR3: TGCGCCAGCAGCCATGACCTGGGACGGACCTACGAGCAGTACTTC. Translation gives CASSHDLGRTYEQYF.

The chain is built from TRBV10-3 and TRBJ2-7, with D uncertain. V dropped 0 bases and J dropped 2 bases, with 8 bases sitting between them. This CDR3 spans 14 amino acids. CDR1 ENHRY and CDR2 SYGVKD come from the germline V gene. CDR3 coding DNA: TGTGCCATCAGTGAGTCGGTTAGCCCCTACGAGCAGTACTTC. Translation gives CAISESVSPYEQYF.

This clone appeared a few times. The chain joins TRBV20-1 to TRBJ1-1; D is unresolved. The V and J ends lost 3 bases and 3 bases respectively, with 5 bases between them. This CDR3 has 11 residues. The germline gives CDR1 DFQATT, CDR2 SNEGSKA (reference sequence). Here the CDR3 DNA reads TGCAGTGCTAGCAGGTACACTGAAGCTTTCTTT. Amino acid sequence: CSASRYTEAFF.

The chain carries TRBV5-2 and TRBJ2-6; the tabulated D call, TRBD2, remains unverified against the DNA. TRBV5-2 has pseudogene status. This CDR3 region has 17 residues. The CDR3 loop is CASKLWSTQSRANVLTF. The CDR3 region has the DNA TGTGCCAGCAAATTATGGAGTACACAAAGTCGGGCCAACGTCCTGACTTTC.

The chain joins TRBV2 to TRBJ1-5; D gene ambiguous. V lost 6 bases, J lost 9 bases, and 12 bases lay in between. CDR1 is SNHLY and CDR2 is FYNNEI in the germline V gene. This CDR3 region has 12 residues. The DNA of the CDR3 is TGTGCCAGCAGCGTGACACTCCCGCCCCAGCATTTT. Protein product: CASSVTLPPQHF.

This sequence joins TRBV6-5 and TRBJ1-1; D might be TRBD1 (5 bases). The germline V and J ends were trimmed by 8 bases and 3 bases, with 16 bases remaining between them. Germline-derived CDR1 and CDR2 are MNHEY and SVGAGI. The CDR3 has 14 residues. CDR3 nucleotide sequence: TGTGCCAGCGTACGGGGCGTGGGGGACACTGAAGCTTTCTTT. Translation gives CASVRGVGDTEAFF.